The sequence of this T cell receptor beta chain was determined in a study of cytomegalovirus exposure and HLA in healthy donors. PCR was performed using 60 Vbeta and 13 Jbeta primers. TCRdb's copy holds only in-frame clones and misses some; the assay was immunoSEQ multiplex PCR. This sample has approximately 150,000 clones, with more than 75% found just once. There are 13 residues in the CDR3. The V end was cut by 8 bases, the J end by 5 bases, with 14 bases between. The germline V gene encodes CDR1 LNHDA and CDR2 SQIVND (reference sequence). The source is a man under 40 in good health and CMV-seropositive. The source material was PBMCs. V and J are TRBV19 and TRBJ2-3; possibly TRBD1 for D (5 bases). The CDR3 protein is CASVPWGEDTQYF. In DNA, the CDR3 is TGTGCCAGTGTCCCTTGGGGCGAAGATACGCAGTATTTT.